The rows below give T cell receptor beta chains drawn from one sample of a study of blood T cells in healthy people across ages. TCRdb processed the 5' RACE reads anew with MiXCR; each CDR3 protein has one entry. In the table there are hundreds of thousands of distinct CDR3 sequences, 25% of which are singletons. This sample also appeared in a second study, on T cells of mothers and their children.

The sequencing input was blood. These TCRs come from a boy younger than 18 in good health. CDR3s leave out the opening cysteine and the closing phenylalanine or tryptophan.

ASRAETRGYT	TRBV7-2	TRBJ1-2
ASSAGQGGNYGYT	TRBV9	TRBJ1-2
ASSEGSPSYEQY	TRBV25-1	TRBJ2-7
ASRGSGDNEQF	TRBV6-1	.
ASSQLAGGLTDTDTQY	TRBV4-3	TRBJ2-3
ASSSFEWPEGGYT	TRBV9	TRBJ1-2
ASSLLAGESETQY	TRBV5-1	TRBJ2-5
ASSWDKSIPAQETQY	TRBV5-1	TRBJ2-5
SAPGQGSEKLF	TRBV20-1	TRBJ1-4
ASSHLGNEQF	TRBV3-1	TRBJ2-1
SAKKAGGPVEQY	TRBV20-1	TRBJ2-7
ASSYSLAGATDTQY	TRBV28	TRBJ2-3
ASSDWETSYNEQF	TRBV6-1	TRBJ2-1
SARGPWTGDRYGYT	TRBV20-1	TRBJ1-2
ASSLARGSGGVQETQY	TRBV7-2	TRBJ2-5
SVEGFGARGETQY	TRBV29-1	TRBJ2-5
ASSLPSGTEQF	TRBV7-2	.
ASSLEATNEKLF	TRBV7-6	TRBJ1-4
ASSLVWNTEAF	TRBV5-1	TRBJ1-1
ASSQGGRLFDGYT	TRBV4-3	TRBJ1-2
ASSQDSWSGETQY	TRBV14	TRBJ2-5
ASKIAGEQETQY	TRBV7-8	TRBJ2-5
ATTLAGAYNEQF	TRBV3-1	TRBJ2-1
ASSYSTDPSNQPQH	TRBV6-6	TRBJ1-5
ASSSIQDSVGHEQY	TRBV27	.
ACSPTWRGAYNEQF	TRBV5-6	TRBJ2-1
ASSELQGSTNEKLF	TRBV6-1	TRBJ1-4
ASSYRVNYEQY	TRBV6-2/TRBV6-3	TRBJ2-7
ATSRSDGIYEQY	TRBV15	.
SAWGLAGINEQF	TRBV20-1	.
ASSTTGGHEQY	TRBV28	TRBJ2-7
ASSLAHGNTIY	TRBV7-6	TRBJ1-3
ASSQDLDEQY	TRBV4-1	TRBJ2-7
SVWVLAKNIQY	TRBV29-1	TRBJ2-4
TWTVDGYT	TRBV20-1	TRBJ1-2
ASSQGTGQETQY	TRBV4-3	TRBJ2-5
ASSQRDRYNEQF	TRBV4-1	TRBJ2-1
ASSLITGTDTQY	TRBV12-3/TRBV12-4	TRBJ2-3
SARKRPRWTENWSSYNEQF	TRBV20-1	TRBJ2-1
SARNDDTGDSYEQY	TRBV20-1	TRBJ2-7
ASSYASPFLLAKNIQY	TRBV6-6	TRBJ2-4
ASGTGLTDTQY	TRBV28	TRBJ2-3
SVGTANMNTEAF	TRBV29-1	TRBJ1-1
ASSYSIGSKETQY	TRBV6-6	TRBJ2-5
SVARRTNYTQY	TRBV29-1	TRBJ2-3
ASRQGTPGELF	TRBV28	TRBJ2-2
SVGTTGKDETQY	TRBV29-1	TRBJ2-5
SASGGANAGELF	TRBV20-1	TRBJ2-2
SVETVMNTEAF	TRBV29-1	TRBJ1-1
ASMVGGLSYEQY	TRBV6-6	TRBJ2-7
ASSLDYSSGANVLT	TRBV7-9	TRBJ2-6
ASSFSYRDTQY	TRBV7-2	TRBJ2-3
SAWQAGGDGIQY	TRBV20-1	TRBJ2-4
ASSPLSGRAGKNIQY	TRBV27	TRBJ2-4